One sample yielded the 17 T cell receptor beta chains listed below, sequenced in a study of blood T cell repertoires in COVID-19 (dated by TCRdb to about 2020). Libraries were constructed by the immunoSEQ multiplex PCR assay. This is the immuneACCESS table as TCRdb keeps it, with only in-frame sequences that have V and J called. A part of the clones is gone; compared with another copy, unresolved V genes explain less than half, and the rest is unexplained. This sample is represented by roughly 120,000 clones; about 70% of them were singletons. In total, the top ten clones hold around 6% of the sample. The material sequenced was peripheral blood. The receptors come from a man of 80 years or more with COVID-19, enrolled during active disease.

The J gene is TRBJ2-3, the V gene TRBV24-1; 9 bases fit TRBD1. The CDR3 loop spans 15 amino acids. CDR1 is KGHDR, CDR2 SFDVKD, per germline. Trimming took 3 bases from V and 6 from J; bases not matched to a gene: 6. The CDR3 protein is CATSDRTGVSDTQYF. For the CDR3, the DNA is TGTGCCACCAGTGATCGGACAGGGGTCAGTGATACGCAGTATTTT.

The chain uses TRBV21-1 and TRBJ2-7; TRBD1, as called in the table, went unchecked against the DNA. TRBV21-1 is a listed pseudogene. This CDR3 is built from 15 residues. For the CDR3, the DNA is TGTGCCAGCAGCAGGAGAAGACAGGGAACCTACGAGCAGTACTTC. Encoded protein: CASSRRRQGTYEQYF.

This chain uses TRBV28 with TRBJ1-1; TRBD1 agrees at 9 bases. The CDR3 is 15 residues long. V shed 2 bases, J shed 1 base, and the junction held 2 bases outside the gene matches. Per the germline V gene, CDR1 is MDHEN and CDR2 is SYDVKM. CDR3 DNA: TGTGCCAGCAGTTTAGGGACAGGGAAGAACACTGAAGCTTTCTTT. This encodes CASSLGTGKNTEAFF.

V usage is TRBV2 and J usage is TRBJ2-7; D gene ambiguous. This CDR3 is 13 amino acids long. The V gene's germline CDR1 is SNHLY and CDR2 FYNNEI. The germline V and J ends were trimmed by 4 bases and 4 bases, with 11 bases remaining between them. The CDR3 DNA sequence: TGTGCCAGCAGTGGAGAAGTGTTGTACGAGCAGTACTTC. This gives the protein CASSGEVLYEQYF.

The CDR3 coding sequence is TGTGCCAGCAGTTCGGGGACAGCCGAGTACAATGAGCAGTTCTTC. Translating it yields CASSSGTAEYNEQFF. V gene TRBV28 combines with J gene TRBJ2-1; 7 bases match TRBD1. The CDR3 has 15 residues. Germline trimming cut 4 bases from V and 4 bases from J; bases unmatched to any gene: 7. Germline values: CDR1 MDHEN, CDR2 SYDVKM.

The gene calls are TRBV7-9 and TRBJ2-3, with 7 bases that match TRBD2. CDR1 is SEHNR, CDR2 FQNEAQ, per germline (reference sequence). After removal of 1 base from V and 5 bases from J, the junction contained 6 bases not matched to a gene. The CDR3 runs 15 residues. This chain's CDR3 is CASSLELGGGDTQYF. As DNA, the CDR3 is TGTGCCAGCAGCTTAGAATTAGGCGGGGGAGATACGCAGTATTTT.

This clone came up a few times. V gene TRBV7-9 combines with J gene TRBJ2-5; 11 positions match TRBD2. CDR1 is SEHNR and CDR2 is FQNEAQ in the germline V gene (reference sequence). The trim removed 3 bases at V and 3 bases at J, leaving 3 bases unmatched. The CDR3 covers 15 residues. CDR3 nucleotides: TGTGCCAGCAGCTTGACTAGCGGGAAAGAAGAGACCCAGTACTTC. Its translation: CASSLTSGKEETQYF.

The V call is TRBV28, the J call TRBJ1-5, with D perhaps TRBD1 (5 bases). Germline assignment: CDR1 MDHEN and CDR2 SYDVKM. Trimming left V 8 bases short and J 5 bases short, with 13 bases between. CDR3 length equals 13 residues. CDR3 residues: CASCPWGDQPQHF. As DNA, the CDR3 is TGTGCCAGCTGCCCGTGGGGCGATCAGCCCCAGCATTTT. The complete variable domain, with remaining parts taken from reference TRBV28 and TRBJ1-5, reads DVKVTQSSRYLVKRTGEKVFLECVQDMDHENMFWYRQDPGLGLRLIYFSYDVKMKEKGDIPEGYSVSREKKERFSLILESASTNQTSMYLCASCPWGDQPQHFGDGTRLSIL.

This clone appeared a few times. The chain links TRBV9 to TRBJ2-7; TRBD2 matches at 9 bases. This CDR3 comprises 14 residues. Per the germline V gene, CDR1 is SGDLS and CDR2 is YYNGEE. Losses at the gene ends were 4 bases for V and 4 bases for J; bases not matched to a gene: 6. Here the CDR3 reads CASSFATSGYEQYF. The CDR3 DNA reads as TGTGCCAGCAGCTTTGCGACTAGCGGTTACGAGCAGTACTTC.

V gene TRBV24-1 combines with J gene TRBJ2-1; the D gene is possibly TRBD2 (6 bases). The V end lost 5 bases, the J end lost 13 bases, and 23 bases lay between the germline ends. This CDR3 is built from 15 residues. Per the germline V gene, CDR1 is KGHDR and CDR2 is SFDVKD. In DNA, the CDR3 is TGTGCCACCAGTGCAGGGAACGGGAGAAGGCCCCACCAGTTCTTC. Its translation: CATSAGNGRRPHQFF.

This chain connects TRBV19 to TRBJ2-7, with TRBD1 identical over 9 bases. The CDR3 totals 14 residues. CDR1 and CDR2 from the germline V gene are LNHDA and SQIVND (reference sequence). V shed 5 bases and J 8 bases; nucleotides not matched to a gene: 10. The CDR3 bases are TGTGCCAGTAGTGACGCACAGGGGGCTAACAAGCAGTACTTC. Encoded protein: CASSDAQGANKQYF.

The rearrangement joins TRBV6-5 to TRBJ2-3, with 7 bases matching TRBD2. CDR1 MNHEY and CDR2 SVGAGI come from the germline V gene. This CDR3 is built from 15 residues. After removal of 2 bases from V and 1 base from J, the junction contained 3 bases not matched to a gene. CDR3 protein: CASSYGLAGTDTQYF. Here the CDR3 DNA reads TGTGCCAGCAGTTACGGGCTAGCGGGCACAGATACGCAGTATTTT.

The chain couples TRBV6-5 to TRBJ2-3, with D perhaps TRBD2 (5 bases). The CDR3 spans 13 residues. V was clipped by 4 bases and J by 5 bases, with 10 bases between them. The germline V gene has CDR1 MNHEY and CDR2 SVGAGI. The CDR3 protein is CASSSRTVDTQYF. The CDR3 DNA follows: TGTGCCAGCAGTTCCCGGACTGTAGATACGCAGTATTTT.

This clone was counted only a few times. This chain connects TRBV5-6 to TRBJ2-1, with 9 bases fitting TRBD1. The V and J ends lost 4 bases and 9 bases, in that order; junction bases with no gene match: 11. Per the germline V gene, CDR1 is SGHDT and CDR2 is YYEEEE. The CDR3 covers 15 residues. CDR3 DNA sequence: TGTGCCAGCAGCCGGGACAGGGCGCGCCTAAGTGAGCAGTTCTTC. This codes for CASSRDRARLSEQFF. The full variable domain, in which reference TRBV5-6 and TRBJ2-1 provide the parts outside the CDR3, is DAGVTQSPTHLIKTRGQQVTLRCSPKSGHDTVSWYQQALGQGPQFIFQYYEEEERQRGNFPDRFSGHQFPNYSSELNVNALLLGDSALYLCASSRDRARLSEQFFGPGTRLTVL.

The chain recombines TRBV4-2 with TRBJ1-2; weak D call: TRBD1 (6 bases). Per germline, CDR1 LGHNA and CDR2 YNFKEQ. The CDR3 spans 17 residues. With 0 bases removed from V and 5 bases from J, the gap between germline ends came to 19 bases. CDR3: CASSQDPTSGAGYGYTF. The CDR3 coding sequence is TGTGCCAGCAGCCAAGATCCGACCTCAGGGGCGGGTTATGGCTACACCTTC.

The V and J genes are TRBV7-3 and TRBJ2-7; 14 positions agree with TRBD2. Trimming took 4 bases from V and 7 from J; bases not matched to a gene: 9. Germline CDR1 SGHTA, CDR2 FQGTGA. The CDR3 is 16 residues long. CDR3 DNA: TGTGCCAGCAGCTCAAGGGGACTAGCGGGAGCAGGGGAGCAGTACTTC. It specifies CASSSRGLAGAGEQYF.

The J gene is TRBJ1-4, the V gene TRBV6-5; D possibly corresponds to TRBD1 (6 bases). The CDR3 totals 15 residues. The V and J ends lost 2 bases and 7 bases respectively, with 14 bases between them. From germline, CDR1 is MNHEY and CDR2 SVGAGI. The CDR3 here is CASSYAGQGGEKLFF. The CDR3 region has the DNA TGTGCCAGCAGTTACGCGGGCCAAGGGGGTGAAAAACTGTTTTTT.